These T cell receptor beta chains were read from a single sample in a study of cytomegalovirus exposure and HLA in healthy donors. Data came from immunoSEQ multiplex PCR; TCRdb stores just in-frame clones and leaves some out. The sample has 150,000 to 250,000 clones; about 81% are singletons. The sample comprised PBMCs. The receptors originated from a woman under 40 in good health and CMV-seronegative. CDR3s include the opening cysteine and the closing phenylalanine or tryptophan. A D gene is named only where the DNA matches it firmly. A row's size may be missing; if present it is once, few, many or a size class.

TRBJ1-2,TRBV19,-,-,CASCLDRFYGYTF,TGTGCCAGCTGCCTCGACAGGTTTTATGGCTACACCTTC
TRBJ2-7,TRBV6-5,-,TRBD1,CASSYRRQGPYEQYF,TGTGCCAGCAGTTACAGGCGACAGGGACCCTACGAGCAGTACTTC
TRBJ1-1,TRBV27,few,TRBD1,CASSSTGGGNTEAFF,TGTGCCAGCAGTTCGACAGGGGGTGGGAACACTGAAGCTTTCTTT
TRBJ2-3,TRBV29-1,-,TRBD2,CSAATSGGLSTSTDTQYF,TGCAGCGCCGCGACTAGCGGGGGGCTCTCCACTAGCACAGATACGCAGTATTTT
TRBJ2-7,TRBV27,once,TRBD2,CASSLSGGVRWEQYF,TGTGCCAGCAGTTTATCGGGGGGGGTTAGGTGGGAGCAGTACTTC
TRBJ1-4,TRBV29-1,-,-,CSVQGSTEKLFF,TGCAGCGTCCAGGGGTCCACTGAAAAACTGTTTTTT
TRBJ2-7,TRBV18,-,-,CASSPLQSTLLGEQYF,TGTGCCAGCTCACCCCTACAGAGTACCCTGCTTGGGGAGCAGTACTTC
TRBJ1-1,TRBV19,-,-,CASSAKVTGGTEAFF,TGTGCCAGTAGTGCTAAAGTCACCGGGGGAACTGAAGCTTTCTTT
TRBJ1-2,TRBV6-1,few,TRBD1,CASSAIGTGRHTF,TGTGCCAGCAGTGCGATCGGGACAGGGAGGCACACCTTC
TRBJ2-7,TRBV30,-,TRBD1,CAWSDPPDRDYEQYF,TGTGCCTGGAGCGACCCCCCCGACAGGGATTACGAGCAGTACTTC
TRBJ1-1,TRBV11-1,-,-,CASSTGLDTEAFF,TGTGCCAGCAGCACGGGACTGGACACTGAAGCTTTCTTT
TRBJ1-2,TRBV10-3,-,-,CAISEPGLATHPYGYTF,TGTGCCATCAGTGAGCCCGGGTTAGCGACCCATCCTTATGGCTACACCTTC
TRBJ2-7,TRBV18,-,TRBD1,CASSPISIGTGGYEQYF,TGTGCCAGCTCCCCTATATCTATCGGGACAGGGGGCTACGAGCAGTACTTC
TRBJ1-4,TRBV19,-,-,CASSVQTGFEEKLFF,TGTGCCAGTAGTGTCCAGACAGGCTTTGAAGAAAAACTGTTTTTT
TRBJ1-3,TRBV4-1,-,-,CASSQDRHFSGNTIYF,TGCGCCAGCAGCCAAGATCGACACTTCTCTGGAAACACCATATATTTT
TRBJ1-1,TRBV5-4,-,-,CASSYLMRGRDTEAFF,TGTGCCAGCAGCTACCTGATGCGGGGAAGGGACACTGAAGCTTTCTTT
TRBJ1-5,TRBV7-8,once,TRBD1,CASSTGAGQPQHF,TGTGCCAGCAGTACAGGGGCAGGTCAGCCCCAGCATTTT